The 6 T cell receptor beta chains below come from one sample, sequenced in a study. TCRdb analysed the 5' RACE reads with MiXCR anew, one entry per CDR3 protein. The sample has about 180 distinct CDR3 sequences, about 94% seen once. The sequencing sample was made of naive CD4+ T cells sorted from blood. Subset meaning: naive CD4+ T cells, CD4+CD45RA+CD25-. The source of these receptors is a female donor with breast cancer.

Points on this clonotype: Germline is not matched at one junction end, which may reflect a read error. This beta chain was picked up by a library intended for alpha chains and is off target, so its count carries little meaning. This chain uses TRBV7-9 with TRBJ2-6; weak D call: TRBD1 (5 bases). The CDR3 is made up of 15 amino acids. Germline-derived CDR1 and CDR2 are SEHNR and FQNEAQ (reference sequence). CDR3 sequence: CASSYGRSGANVLTF. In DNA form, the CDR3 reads TGTGCCAGCAGCTATGGGCGCTCTGGGGCTAACGTCCTGACTTTC.

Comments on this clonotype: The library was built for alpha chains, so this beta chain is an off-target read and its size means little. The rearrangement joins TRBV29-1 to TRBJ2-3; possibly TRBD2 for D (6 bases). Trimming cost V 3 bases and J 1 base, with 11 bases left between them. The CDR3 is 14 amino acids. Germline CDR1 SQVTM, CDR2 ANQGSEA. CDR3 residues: CSVDAGLGTDTQYF. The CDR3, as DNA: TGCAGCGTTGATGCGGGGCTCGGCACAGATACGCAGTATTTT.

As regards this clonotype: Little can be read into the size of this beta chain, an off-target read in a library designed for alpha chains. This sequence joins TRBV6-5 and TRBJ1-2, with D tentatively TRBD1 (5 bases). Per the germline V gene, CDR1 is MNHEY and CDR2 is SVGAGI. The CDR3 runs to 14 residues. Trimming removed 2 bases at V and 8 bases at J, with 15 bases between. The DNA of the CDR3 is TGTGCCAGCAGTTACCTCGGCAGGGATGGCGGCTACACCTTC. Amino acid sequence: CASSYLGRDGGYTF.

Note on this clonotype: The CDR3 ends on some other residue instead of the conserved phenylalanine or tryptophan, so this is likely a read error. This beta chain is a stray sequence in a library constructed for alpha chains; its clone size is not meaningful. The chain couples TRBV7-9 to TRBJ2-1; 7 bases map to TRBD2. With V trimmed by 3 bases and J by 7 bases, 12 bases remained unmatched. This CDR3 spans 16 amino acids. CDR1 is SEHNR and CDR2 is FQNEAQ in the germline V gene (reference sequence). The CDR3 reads CASSLTGTNGNNEQFL. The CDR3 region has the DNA TGTGCCAGCAGCTTGACCGGGACTAACGGCAATAATGAGCAGTTCCTC.

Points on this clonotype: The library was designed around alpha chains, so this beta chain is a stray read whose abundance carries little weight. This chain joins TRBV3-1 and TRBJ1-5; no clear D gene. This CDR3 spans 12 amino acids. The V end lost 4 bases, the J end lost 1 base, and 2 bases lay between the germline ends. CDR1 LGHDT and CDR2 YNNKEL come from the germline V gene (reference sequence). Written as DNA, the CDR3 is TGTGCCAGCAGCCGGAGCAATCAGCCCCAGCATTTT. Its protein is CASSRSNQPQHF.

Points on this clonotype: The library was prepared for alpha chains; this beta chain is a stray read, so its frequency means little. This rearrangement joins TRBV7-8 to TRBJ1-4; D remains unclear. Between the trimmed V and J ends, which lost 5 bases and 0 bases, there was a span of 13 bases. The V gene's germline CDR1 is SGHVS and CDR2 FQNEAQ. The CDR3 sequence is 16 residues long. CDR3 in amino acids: CASSANEVATNEKLFF. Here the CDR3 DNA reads TGTGCCAGCAGCGCGAACGAGGTTGCAACTAATGAAAAACTGTTTTTT.